The rows below give T cell receptor beta chains drawn from one sample of a study of control samples from healthy donors and cancer patients. TCRdb keeps only in-frame clones here, not all; method: immunoSEQ multiplex PCR. The sample lists some 70,000 clones, around four fifths occurring once. Sequenced: PBMCs. The receptors originated from a woman in her forties or fifties with lung cancer. Both conserved end residues are part of each CDR3.

CDR3 length: 13
V gene: TRBV6-2/TRBV6-3
J gene: TRBJ2-1
CDR3 protein: CASSLAAYNEQFF

CDR3 length: 18
V gene: TRBV19
J gene: TRBJ1-6
CDR3 protein: CASSPRTPRRSYNSPLHF

CDR3 length: 14
V gene: TRBV6-5
J gene: TRBJ1-1
CDR3 protein: CASIRAGKATEAFF

CDR3 length: 12
V gene: TRBV7-2
J gene: TRBJ2-2
CDR3 protein: CASSSPAGELFF

CDR3 length: 15
V gene: TRBV6-5
J gene: TRBJ1-1
CDR3 protein: CASGEQGLVNTEAFF

CDR3 length: 15
V gene: TRBV5-1
J gene: TRBJ1-1
CDR3 protein: CASSLLPGRHTEAFF

CDR3 length: 18
V gene: TRBV7-2
J gene: TRBJ2-7
CDR3 protein: CASSLTSGGAILFYEQYF

CDR3 length: 13
V gene: TRBV6-5
J gene: TRBJ2-2
CDR3 protein: CASSFSLVGELFF

CDR3 length: 11
V gene: TRBV20-1
J gene: TRBJ1-1
CDR3 protein: CSAPSWGEAFF

CDR3 length: 14
V gene: TRBV4-3
J gene: TRBJ2-7
CDR3 protein: CASSQGRSSYEQYF

CDR3 length: 14
V gene: TRBV10-3
J gene: TRBJ2-1
CDR3 protein: CAISGRASYNEQFF

CDR3 length: 16
V gene: TRBV4-1
J gene: TRBJ2-7
CDR3 protein: CASSQALGGATYEQYF

CDR3 length: 13
V gene: TRBV11-3
J gene: TRBJ2-2
CDR3 protein: CASSLEYAGELFF

CDR3 length: 15
V gene: TRBV7-2
J gene: TRBJ2-2
CDR3 protein: CASSLRDRGTGELFF

CDR3 length: 15
V gene: TRBV5-6
J gene: TRBJ2-2
CDR3 protein: CASSFRGRNSGELFF

CDR3 length: 16
V gene: TRBV6-2/TRBV6-3
J gene: TRBJ2-4
CDR3 protein: CASSLTALGGQNIQYF

CDR3 length: 15
V gene: TRBV19
J gene: TRBJ1-2
CDR3 protein: CASSMFLGANYGYTF

CDR3 length: 14
V gene: TRBV24-1
J gene: TRBJ1-1
CDR3 protein: CATSDNGRNTEAFF

CDR3 length: 15
V gene: TRBV2
J gene: TRBJ1-3
CDR3 protein: CASSPRGLVGNTIYF

CDR3 length: 16
V gene: TRBV19
J gene: TRBJ1-5
CDR3 protein: CASSRGLPDSNQPQHF

CDR3 length: 15
V gene: TRBV7-3
J gene: TRBJ2-7
CDR3 protein: CASSWPGLAAYEQYF

CDR3 length: 11
V gene: TRBV4-2
J gene: TRBJ1-1
CDR3 protein: CASSQEIEAFF

CDR3 length: 12
V gene: TRBV12-3/TRBV12-4
J gene: TRBJ2-5
CDR3 protein: CASSLVQETQYF

CDR3 length: 14
V gene: TRBV10-3
J gene: TRBJ2-3
CDR3 protein: CAISESTPTDTQYF

CDR3 length: 15
V gene: TRBV9
J gene: TRBJ1-2
CDR3 protein: CASTSGQGKNYGYTF

CDR3 length: 15
V gene: TRBV4-1
J gene: TRBJ1-5
CDR3 protein: CASSLVGDSDQPQHF

CDR3 length: 13
V gene: TRBV19
J gene: TRBJ1-1
CDR3 protein: CATSPLGNTEAFF

CDR3 length: 14
V gene: TRBV13
J gene: TRBJ2-7
CDR3 protein: CASSLSGSSYEQYF

CDR3 length: 15
V gene: TRBV4-3
J gene: TRBJ2-2
CDR3 protein: CASSQDGLGSGELFF

CDR3 length: 18
V gene: TRBV9
J gene: TRBJ2-1
CDR3 protein: CASSVGLGAESSYNEQFF

CDR3 length: 16
V gene: TRBV6-2/TRBV6-3
J gene: TRBJ1-2
CDR3 protein: CASSYPKTGYFDGYTF

CDR3 length: 16
V gene: TRBV7-9
J gene: TRBJ2-5
CDR3 protein: CASSFNTGTGYGTQYF

CDR3 length: 13
V gene: TRBV7-9
J gene: TRBJ1-3
CDR3 protein: CASSYDPGDTIYF

CDR3 length: 16
V gene: TRBV14
J gene: TRBJ2-2
CDR3 protein: CASSRPGSSNTGELFF

CDR3 length: 16
V gene: TRBV7-2
J gene: TRBJ1-3
CDR3 protein: CASSPLSGASGNTIYF

CDR3 length: 14
V gene: TRBV5-1
J gene: TRBJ1-1
CDR3 protein: CASSLVGANTEAFF

CDR3 length: 15
V gene: TRBV5-1
J gene: TRBJ2-7
CDR3 protein: CASSLGRGYLYEQYF

CDR3 length: 15
V gene: TRBV19
J gene: TRBJ1-5
CDR3 protein: CASSMLENSNQPQHF

CDR3 length: 17
V gene: TRBV4-3
J gene: TRBJ1-1
CDR3 protein: CASSPHTLTGRNTEAFF

CDR3 length: 13
V gene: TRBV6-5
J gene: TRBJ1-2
CDR3 protein: CASSYAGDSGYTF

CDR3 length: 15
V gene: TRBV13
J gene: TRBJ2-4
CDR3 protein: CASSSGQGLIAVQYF

CDR3 length: 16
V gene: TRBV7-2
J gene: TRBJ2-7
CDR3 protein: CASSLDYGGSSYEQYF